One sample yielded the 6 T cell receptor beta chains listed below, sequenced in a study of CD8+ T cells in alopecia areata. Treatment denoted: oral pan-JAK inhibitor, 5-10 mg twice daily. Extraction and reverse transcription of RNA yielded cDNA as the sequencing template. Method: immunoSEQ multiplex PCR; TCRdb's copy keeps in-frame clones and lacks some. The data contain approximately 220,000 clones, around two fifths of them singletons. The sample here was CD4+ T cells sorted from blood, taken around week 34, from a patient treated with tofacitinib. These receptors originate from a human donor with alopecia areata.

This clone was counted between two and nine times. The rearrangement joins TRBV19 to TRBJ2-4; tentative D call: TRBD1 (6 bases). Germline V gives CDR1 LNHDA, CDR2 SQIVND (reference sequence). V dropped 6 bases and J dropped 0 bases, with 18 bases sitting between them. The CDR3 is 17 residues long. The CDR3 protein is CASSHIQGSGAKNIQYF. The CDR3 bases are TGTGCCAGTAGCCATATCCAGGGGTCGGGAGCCAAAAACATTCAGTACTTC.

This chain uses TRBV7-6 with TRBJ2-7, with 12 bases lining up with TRBD2. The CDR3 sequence is 17 residues long. Germline CDR1 is SGHVS and CDR2 is FNYEAQ. The V segment lost 5 bases and the J segment 2 bases; nucleotides outside the gene matches: 10. Here the CDR3 DNA reads TGTGCCAGCAGCCCACCGACTAGCGGGGGCCTGACCTACGAGCAGTACTTC. It is translated as CASSPPTSGGLTYEQYF.

This chain joins TRBV5-6 and TRBJ1-1; 9 positions agree with TRBD1. The CDR3 loop spans 14 amino acids. With 3 bases clipped from V and 5 bases from J, the junction kept 5 bases outside the gene matches. In germline, CDR1 is SGHDT, CDR2 YYEEEE. This CDR3 reads CASSWGTGWTEAFF. Here the CDR3 DNA reads TGTGCCAGCAGCTGGGGGACAGGGTGGACTGAAGCTTTCTTT.

The V gene is TRBV19, the J gene TRBJ1-5; D is ambiguous. Germline-derived CDR1 and CDR2 are LNHDA and SQIVND (reference sequence). The CDR3 is 16 residues long. V shed 1 base and J shed 5 bases, with 15 bases lying between them. The CDR3 sequence is CASSIVPISQYQPQHF. The CDR3 bases are TGTGCCAGTAGTATAGTTCCGATCTCCCAATATCAGCCCCAGCATTTT.

This clone appeared a few times. V is TRBV9 and J is TRBJ2-5; a possible D gene is TRBD1 (5 bases). This CDR3 has 13 residues. Looked up from germline, CDR1 is SGDLS and CDR2 is YYNGEE. The V and J ends lost 4 bases and 2 bases respectively, with 9 bases between them. CDR3 loop: CASSWQGQETQYF. DNA for the CDR3: TGTGCCAGCAGCTGGCAGGGTCAAGAGACCCAGTACTTC.

The chain is built from TRBV27 and TRBJ1-5; D not resolved. Trimming pared 6 bases from V and 0 bases from J, leaving 15 bases between. CDR1 and CDR2 (germline): MNHEY, SMNVEV (reference sequence). The CDR3 is made up of 16 amino acids. The CDR3 loop reads CASSRGSAISNQPQHF. Here the CDR3 DNA reads TGTGCCAGCAGCCGAGGATCCGCTATTAGCAATCAGCCCCAGCATTTT.